A single sample is the source of the 10 T cell receptor beta chains below, sequenced in a study of CDR3 diversity in severe acne. A single record per CDR3 protein comes from TCRdb applying MiXCR to the PCR reads. The sample records some 84,000 distinct CDR3 sequences, around 50% being singletons. Sequenced material: blood. Receptors were obtained from a male donor in good health, serving as a control.

At least ten counts were recorded for this clonotype. The chain recombines TRBV2 with TRBJ2-2; D assignment may be TRBD1 or TRBD2 (6 bases each). V lost 4 bases, J lost 5 bases, and 14 bases lay in between. CDR1 and CDR2 from the germline V gene are SNHLY and FYNNEI. The CDR3 has 15 amino acids. Here the CDR3 reads CASSVRGAGTGELFF. The CDR3 DNA follows: TGTGCCAGCAGTGTAAGGGGGGCGGGAACCGGGGAGCTGTTTTTT.

This chain connects TRBV7-6 to TRBJ2-2, with no clear D. The CDR3 totals 13 residues. The V gene's germline CDR1 is SGHVS and CDR2 FNYEAQ. V was cut by 3 bases and J by 7 bases, with 9 bases left in between. The CDR3 region is CASSFATIGELFF. The CDR3 nucleotides are TGTGCCAGCAGCTTCGCGACCATCGGGGAGCTGTTTTTT.

The V gene is TRBV6-5, the J gene TRBJ1-5; weak D call: TRBD1 (5 bases). Trimming cost V 8 bases and J 5 bases, with 13 bases left between them. Per germline, CDR1 MNHEY and CDR2 SVGAGI. The CDR3 is 13 residues long. In DNA, the CDR3 is TGTGCCAGCCGACCCGACAGAGATCAGCCCCAGCATTTT. This translates into CASRPDRDQPQHF.

This clonotype was detected ten times or more. The chain carries TRBV7-9 and TRBJ2-7; D not certain. CDR1 is SEHNR and CDR2 is FQNEAQ in the germline V gene (reference sequence). This CDR3 comprises 12 residues. V dropped 0 bases and J dropped 10 bases, with 10 bases sitting between them. Written as DNA, the CDR3 is TGTGCCAGCAGCTTAGCCGAACGTCGTCAGTACTTC. Amino acid sequence: CASSLAERRQYF.

This clonotype was seen only once. The chain combines TRBV6-1 with TRBJ2-7, with TRBD1 matching 8 bases. The length of the CDR3 is 13 residues. Germline CDR1 is MNHNS and CDR2 is SASEGT. V was pared by 11 bases and J by 6 bases, with 12 bases of the junction left unmatched. The CDR3 bases are TGTGCCGGGTGCACGGGACAGGTATCCGAGCAGTACTTC. This sequence encodes CAGCTGQVSEQYF.

Comment on this clonotype: Germline is not matched at one junction end, which may reflect a read error. The genes are TRBV4-1 and TRBJ2-5; no firm D call. The CDR3 has 13 amino acids. Per the germline V gene, CDR1 is MGHRA and CDR2 is YSYEKL. CDR3 amino acids: CASSSPFRETQYF. CDR3 coding DNA: TGTGCCAGCAGCTCGCCGTTTCGAGAGACCCAGTACTTC.

The chain has TRBV29-1 and TRBJ1-1, with TRBD1 identical over 7 bases. Germline V gene sequence: CDR1 SQVTM, CDR2 ANQGSEA. The CDR3 extends over 13 amino acids. V lost 7 bases, J lost 5 bases, and 10 bases stayed unmatched. CDR3 sequence (DNA): TGCAGCGCCCGACAGGGTGTGGGGACTGAAGCTTTCTTT. Amino acids: CSARQGVGTEAFF. Complete variable domain (other parts from reference TRBV29-1 and TRBJ1-1): SAVISQKPSRDICQRGTSLTIQCQVDSQVTMMFWYRQQPGQSLTLIATANQGSEATYESGFVIDKFPISRPNLTFSTLTVSNMSPEDSSIYLCSARQGVGTEAFFGQGTRLTVV.

The chain recombines TRBV2 with TRBJ2-3; 7 bases fit TRBD1. The junction had 3 bases not matched to a gene; V was cut back by 5 bases and J by 1 base. In germline, CDR1 is SNHLY, CDR2 FYNNEI. The CDR3 extends over 14 amino acids. For the CDR3, the DNA is TGTGCCAGCAGTAAGGGGGCGGGCACAGATACGCAGTATTTT. It encodes CASSKGAGTDTQYF.

This clonotype was detected many times. The J gene is TRBJ2-3, the V gene TRBV6-5; D is uncertain. CDR1 and CDR2 from the germline V gene are MNHEY and SVGAGI. The CDR3 loop spans 15 amino acids. The V and J ends lost 7 bases and 4 bases respectively, with 18 bases between them. The CDR3 region is CASNIGSQKSDTQYF. The CDR3 nucleotides read TGTGCCAGCAACATAGGATCCCAAAAGTCAGATACGCAGTATTTT.

The chain is built from TRBV9 and TRBJ2-2; 10 bases fit TRBD2. After removal of 0 bases from V and 6 bases from J, the junction contained 5 bases not matched to a gene. This CDR3 is 16 amino acids long. Germline V lookup: CDR1 SGDLS, CDR2 YYNGEE. Here the CDR3 reads CASSVAVAGGAGELFF. In DNA form, the CDR3 reads TGTGCCAGCAGCGTAGCAGTAGCGGGAGGAGCCGGGGAGCTGTTTTTT. The full variable domain, rest sourced from reference TRBV9 and TRBJ2-2, is DSGVTQTPKHLITATGQRVTLRCSPRSGDLSVYWYQQSLDQGLQFLIQYYNGEERAKGNILERFSAQQFPDLHSELNLSSLELGDSALYFCASSVAVAGGAGELFFGEGSRLTVL.